A selection of T cell receptor beta chains follows, all from one sample in a study of shared clonotypes between healthy human individuals. Data came from immunoSEQ multiplex PCR; TCRdb stores just in-frame clones and leaves some out. Of about 800,000 clones in the sample, approximately 96% were seen once. The sample taken for sequencing was naive CD8+ T cells sorted from blood. These receptor sequences come from a man aged 30-40 years in good health. Each CDR3 is given with its conserved first and last residue. Each record gives: D gene, clone size, V gene, J gene, CDR3 length, CDR3 protein, CDR3 DNA. D genes are given only for firm matches. Only some rows state a clone size, as once, few, many or a class for expanded clones.

d_gene: TRBD2; abundance: -; v_gene: TRBV14; j_gene: TRBJ2-1; len: 14; CDR3aa: CASSLGLGSNEQFF; CDR3nt: TGTGCCAGCAGCCTAGGACTAGGTAGCAATGAGCAGTTCTTC
d_gene: -; abundance: -; v_gene: TRBV9; j_gene: TRBJ2-3; len: 14; CDR3aa: CASSVALRTDTQYF; CDR3nt: TGTGCCAGCAGCGTAGCCCTACGCACAGATACGCAGTATTTT
d_gene: TRBD1; abundance: once; v_gene: TRBV7-3; j_gene: TRBJ2-1; len: 13; CDR3aa: CASSSDRDNEQFF; CDR3nt: TGTGCCAGCAGCTCAGACAGGGACAATGAGCAGTTCTTC
d_gene: -; abundance: -; v_gene: TRBV28; j_gene: TRBJ1-5; len: 16; CDR3aa: CASSLWRGAGNQPQHF; CDR3nt: TGTGCCAGCAGTTTATGGAGGGGCGCCGGCAATCAGCCCCAGCATTTT
d_gene: -; abundance: few; v_gene: TRBV27; j_gene: TRBJ2-7; len: 13; CDR3aa: CASSFGDGYEQYF; CDR3nt: TGTGCCAGCAGTTTTGGGGACGGCTACGAGCAGTACTTC
d_gene: TRBD2; abundance: -; v_gene: TRBV4-1; j_gene: TRBJ2-1; len: 17; CDR3aa: CASSKETSGSIYNEQFF; CDR3nt: TGCGCCAGCAGCAAAGAAACTAGCGGGAGTATCTACAATGAGCAGTTCTTC
d_gene: -; abundance: -; v_gene: TRBV15; j_gene: TRBJ2-1; len: 15; CDR3aa: CATSNRENSYNEQFF; CDR3nt: TGTGCCACCAGCAATCGGGAGAACTCCTACAATGAGCAGTTCTTC
d_gene: TRBD1; abundance: -; v_gene: TRBV2; j_gene: TRBJ2-7; len: 13; CDR3aa: CARSGTGDYEQYF; CDR3nt: TGTGCCAGGTCCGGGACAGGGGACTACGAGCAGTACTTC
d_gene: -; abundance: -; v_gene: TRBV15; j_gene: TRBJ1-5; len: 13; CDR3aa: CATSKEDSEPQHF; CDR3nt: TGTGCCACCAGCAAGGAGGACTCGGAGCCCCAGCATTTT
d_gene: TRBD1; abundance: -; v_gene: TRBV7-9; j_gene: TRBJ2-1; len: 15; CDR3aa: CASSLTGQGYNEQFF; CDR3nt: TGTGCCAGCAGCCTAACGGGACAGGGGTACAATGAGCAGTTCTTC
d_gene: -; abundance: -; v_gene: TRBV27; j_gene: TRBJ1-2; len: 16; CDR3aa: CASSHAGALANYGYTF; CDR3nt: TGTGCCAGCAGTCATGCCGGGGCCCTAGCTAACTATGGCTACACCTTC
d_gene: -; abundance: once; v_gene: TRBV7-3; j_gene: TRBJ1-1; len: 17; CDR3aa: CASSLAGSGAQSAEAFF; CDR3nt: TGTGCCAGCAGCTTAGCTGGGTCGGGGGCTCAGTCGGCTGAAGCTTTCTTT
d_gene: -; abundance: -; v_gene: TRBV9; j_gene: TRBJ2-3; len: 13; CDR3aa: CASSIVLQDTQYF; CDR3nt: TGTGCCAGCAGCATAGTGCTTCAGGATACGCAGTATTTT
d_gene: TRBD1; abundance: -; v_gene: TRBV6-5; j_gene: TRBJ2-2; len: 15; CDR3aa: CASSYRTGNTGELFF; CDR3nt: TGTGCCAGCAGTTACCGGACAGGGAACACCGGGGAGCTGTTTTTT
d_gene: TRBD1; abundance: -; v_gene: TRBV27; j_gene: TRBJ2-7; len: 14; CDR3aa: CASSLKGATYEQYF; CDR3nt: TGTGCCAGCAGTTTGAAGGGGGCAACCTACGAGCAGTACTTC
d_gene: TRBD1; abundance: once; v_gene: TRBV4-1; j_gene: TRBJ1-5; len: 15; CDR3aa: CASSLYTGGNQPQHF; CDR3nt: TGCGCCAGCAGCCTATATACAGGGGGCAATCAGCCCCAGCATTTT
d_gene: -; abundance: -; v_gene: TRBV7-9; j_gene: TRBJ2-5; len: 15; CDR3aa: CASSPETPEEETQYF; CDR3nt: TGTGCCAGCAGCCCAGAGACACCTGAGGAAGAGACCCAGTACTTC
d_gene: -; abundance: -; v_gene: TRBV9; j_gene: TRBJ1-2; len: 12; CDR3aa: CASSVGTYGYTF; CDR3nt: TGTGCCAGCAGCGTAGGGACCTATGGCTACACCTTC
d_gene: TRBD2; abundance: -; v_gene: TRBV29-1; j_gene: TRBJ2-5; len: 13; CDR3aa: CSVEALAGETQYF; CDR3nt: TGCAGCGTTGAAGCGCTAGCGGGGGAGACCCAGTACTTC
d_gene: -; abundance: -; v_gene: TRBV5-4; j_gene: TRBJ2-1; len: 15; CDR3aa: CASNQLGQVYNEQFF; CDR3nt: TGTGCCAGCAACCAACTGGGGCAGGTATACAATGAGCAGTTCTTC
d_gene: -; abundance: -; v_gene: TRBV28; j_gene: TRBJ2-1; len: 18; CDR3aa: CASSFEGQGRVPYNEQFF; CDR3nt: TGTGCCAGCAGTTTTGAGGGCCAGGGGCGCGTGCCCTACAATGAGCAGTTCTTC
d_gene: TRBD1; abundance: -; v_gene: TRBV28; j_gene: TRBJ2-5; len: 15; CDR3aa: CASSSRHAGGETQYF; CDR3nt: TGTGCCAGCAGTTCACGCCATGCAGGGGGAGAGACCCAGTACTTC
d_gene: TRBD1; abundance: -; v_gene: TRBV6-6; j_gene: TRBJ2-7; len: 16; CDR3aa: CASSYSLRDRAYEQYF; CDR3nt: TGTGCCAGCAGTTACTCCTTACGGGACAGAGCCTACGAGCAGTACTTC
d_gene: -; abundance: -; v_gene: TRBV4-1; j_gene: TRBJ2-7; len: 14; CDR3aa: CASSQERGAYEQYF; CDR3nt: TGCGCCAGCAGCCAAGAGCGGGGTGCCTACGAGCAGTACTTC
d_gene: TRBD1; abundance: -; v_gene: TRBV14; j_gene: TRBJ1-3; len: 15; CDR3aa: CASRDRGDSGNTIYF; CDR3nt: TGTGCCAGCAGGGACAGGGGAGATTCTGGAAACACCATATATTTT
d_gene: TRBD1; abundance: -; v_gene: TRBV28; j_gene: TRBJ2-7; len: 16; CDR3aa: CASSRGTGTGSYEQYF; CDR3nt: TGTGCCAGCAGTCGCGGGACAGGGACGGGTTCCTACGAGCAGTACTTC
d_gene: TRBD1; abundance: -; v_gene: TRBV27; j_gene: TRBJ1-2; len: 14; CDR3aa: CASSGQGANYGYTF; CDR3nt: TGTGCCAGCAGTGGTCAGGGGGCTAACTATGGCTACACCTTC
d_gene: TRBD2; abundance: -; v_gene: TRBV10-2; j_gene: TRBJ2-7; len: 14; CDR3aa: CASASGGLLEEQYF; CDR3nt: TGCGCCAGCGCTAGCGGAGGGCTCCTCGAAGAGCAGTACTTC
d_gene: -; abundance: once; v_gene: TRBV10-2; j_gene: TRBJ2-3; len: 15; CDR3aa: CASSDPYGSTDTQYF; CDR3nt: TGCGCCAGCAGTGATCCATATGGAAGCACAGATACGCAGTATTTT
d_gene: -; abundance: once; v_gene: TRBV5-1; j_gene: TRBJ2-5; len: 12; CDR3aa: CATGHSEETQYF; CDR3nt: TGCGCCACCGGCCACTCCGAAGAGACCCAGTACTTC
d_gene: -; abundance: -; v_gene: TRBV28; j_gene: TRBJ2-1; len: 13; CDR3aa: CASSSNWNNEQFF; CDR3nt: TGTGCCAGCAGTTCCAACTGGAACAATGAGCAGTTCTTC
d_gene: -; abundance: -; v_gene: TRBV6-1; j_gene: TRBJ1-1; len: 14; CDR3aa: CASSEMGQGFTAFF; CDR3nt: TGTGCCAGCAGTGAAATGGGGCAGGGATTTACAGCTTTCTTT
d_gene: TRBD1; abundance: -; v_gene: TRBV27; j_gene: TRBJ2-2; len: 15; CDR3aa: CASSLGQGGAGELFF; CDR3nt: TGTGCCAGCAGTTTGGGACAGGGTGGCGCCGGGGAGCTGTTTTTT
d_gene: -; abundance: -; v_gene: TRBV21-1; j_gene: TRBJ2-5; len: 14; CDR3aa: CASSKARRQETQYF; CDR3nt: TGTGCCAGCAGCAAAGCGCGGAGACAAGAGACCCAGTACTTC
d_gene: TRBD2; abundance: -; v_gene: TRBV27; j_gene: TRBJ2-2; len: 14; CDR3aa: CASRGLAGAGELFF; CDR3nt: TGTGCCAGCAGGGGACTAGCGGGAGCCGGGGAGCTGTTTTTT
d_gene: -; abundance: once; v_gene: TRBV7-9; j_gene: TRBJ2-5; len: 15; CDR3aa: CASSSGKREQETQYF; CDR3nt: TGTGCCAGCAGCTCTGGAAAAAGGGAGCAAGAGACCCAGTACTTC
d_gene: -; abundance: -; v_gene: TRBV28; j_gene: TRBJ2-1; len: 17; CDR3aa: CASSFPSAGRGNNEQFF; CDR3nt: TGTGCCAGCAGTTTTCCCTCCGCAGGGCGCGGGAACAATGAGCAGTTCTTC
d_gene: -; abundance: -; v_gene: TRBV28; j_gene: TRBJ2-7; len: 14; CDR3aa: CASSFGVSSYEQYF; CDR3nt: TGTGCCAGCAGTTTTGGGGTAAGCTCCTACGAGCAGTACTTC
d_gene: TRBD1; abundance: -; v_gene: TRBV14; j_gene: TRBJ2-1; len: 16; CDR3aa: CASSPSGTGPYNEQFF; CDR3nt: TGTGCCAGCAGCCCCTCCGGGACAGGGCCCTACAATGAGCAGTTCTTC
d_gene: TRBD1; abundance: -; v_gene: TRBV5-4; j_gene: TRBJ2-5; len: 15; CDR3aa: CASSLVGQGSETQYF; CDR3nt: TGTGCCAGCAGCTTGGTTGGACAGGGTTCAGAGACCCAGTACTTC
d_gene: -; abundance: -; v_gene: TRBV14; j_gene: TRBJ1-4; len: 15; CDR3aa: CASSQDRAPNEKLFF; CDR3nt: TGTGCCAGCAGCCAAGATCGGGCTCCTAATGAAAAACTGTTTTTT
d_gene: -; abundance: -; v_gene: TRBV6-5; j_gene: TRBJ1-5; len: 13; CDR3aa: CASSYGATQPQHF; CDR3nt: TGTGCCAGCAGTTACGGGGCAACCCAGCCCCAGCATTTT
d_gene: -; abundance: -; v_gene: TRBV27; j_gene: TRBJ1-4; len: 15; CDR3aa: CASSADPVPSEKLFF; CDR3nt: TGTGCCAGCAGTGCCGACCCGGTTCCCTCGGAAAAACTGTTTTTT
d_gene: -; abundance: -; v_gene: TRBV10-3; j_gene: TRBJ2-7; len: 13; CDR3aa: CAMGGGSTYEQYF; CDR3nt: TGTGCCATGGGGGGCGGGTCTACCTACGAGCAGTACTTC
d_gene: TRBD2; abundance: -; v_gene: TRBV29-1; j_gene: TRBJ2-5; len: 12; CDR3aa: CSVGGLGETQYF; CDR3nt: TGCAGCGTGGGGGGGTTGGGAGAGACCCAGTACTTC
d_gene: TRBD2; abundance: -; v_gene: TRBV5-4; j_gene: TRBJ2-7; len: 14; CDR3aa: CASSSGTSFYEQYF; CDR3nt: TGTGCCAGCAGCTCCGGGACTAGTTTTTACGAGCAGTACTTC
d_gene: -; abundance: -; v_gene: TRBV18; j_gene: TRBJ2-7; len: 14; CDR3aa: CASSPGRTRYEQYF; CDR3nt: TGTGCCAGCTCACCAGGGCGAACGCGCTACGAGCAGTACTTC
d_gene: -; abundance: -; v_gene: TRBV30; j_gene: TRBJ1-4; len: 17; CDR3aa: CAWTTSGGEGTNEKLFF; CDR3nt: TGTGCCTGGACTACATCCGGGGGAGAGGGAACTAATGAAAAACTGTTTTTT
d_gene: TRBD1; abundance: -; v_gene: TRBV29-1; j_gene: TRBJ2-7; len: 12; CDR3aa: CSVATGGGRTYF; CDR3nt: TGCAGCGTTGCGACAGGGGGCGGACGAACGTACTTC
d_gene: -; abundance: -; v_gene: TRBV13; j_gene: TRBJ2-7; len: 16; CDR3aa: CASSLGQEGVGYEQYF; CDR3nt: TGTGCCAGCAGCTTAGGCCAAGAGGGAGTCGGCTACGAGCAGTACTTC